This paragraph reports one TCR beta chain. CDR3 size: 12 residues. Trimming took 2 bases from V and 4 from J, leaving 6 bases between them. Germline CDR1 and CDR2: MNHEY and SVGEGT. When the RNA was reverse transcribed, random hexamers were used with an input of about 0.5 to 1 ug. TCRdb reanalysed the immunoSEQ multiplex PCR reads using MiXCR and keeps one entry per CDR3 protein. This sample has tens of thousands of distinct CDR3 sequences, with 93% found just once. This entry belongs to a study of CD8 T cells in Susac syndrome. Study context: There were 5 or 6 sequenced Susac syndrome patients with active disease and roughly 8 in remission.

The receptor comes from a human donor with Susac syndrome. The V gene is TRBV6-2 or TRBV6-3, the J gene TRBJ2-7, with D unclear. The sequenced material came from CD4+ T cells from PBMCs. The CDR3 bases are TGTGCCAGCAGTTACACGGAATACGAGCAGTACTTC. Protein product: CASSYTEYEQYF.